This passage covers 15 T cell receptor beta chains from one sample sequenced in a study of blood T cell repertoires in COVID-19. Using immunoSEQ multiplex PCR, the repertoire was profiled, and TCRdb retains in-frame clones only, with some absent. In the table there are some 260,000 clones, about 88% of which are singletons. The sample comprised peripheral blood. The receptors originated from a woman between 40 and 55 years old who had recovered from COVID-19.

This clone appeared once. The chain combines TRBV19 with TRBJ2-5, with 8 bases that match TRBD1. The CDR3 has 15 amino acids. Germline values: CDR1 LNHDA, CDR2 SQIVND (reference sequence). The V segment lost 5 bases and the J segment 4 bases; nucleotides outside the gene matches: 9. This CDR3 is CASSLIGQGRETQYF. The CDR3 DNA reads TGTGCCAGTAGTTTAATCGGACAGGGTCGAGAGACCCAGTACTTC.

The CDR3 spells CASSGRTGTDTQYF. The CDR3 DNA follows: TGTGCCAGCAGCGGTAGGACAGGTACAGATACGCAGTATTTT. The chain uses TRBV5-5 and TRBJ2-3; 7 bases map to TRBD1. This CDR3 region has 14 residues. Trimming cost V 4 bases and J 3 bases; bases outside gene matches: 5. Germline loops: CDR1 SGHKS, CDR2 YYEKEE (reference sequence).

The chain couples TRBV5-1 to TRBJ2-3; D might be TRBD2 (6 bases). The CDR3 is made up of 15 amino acids. Germline V gene lookup returns CDR1 SGHRS and CDR2 YFSETQ. V dropped 1 base and J dropped 2 bases, with 11 bases sitting between them. The CDR3: CASSLSGGNTDTQYF. DNA of the CDR3: TGCGCCAGCAGCTTGAGCGGCGGGAACACAGATACGCAGTATTTT.

The rearrangement uses TRBV6-1 and TRBJ1-4, with 9 bases fitting TRBD1. The CDR3 totals 14 residues. V lost 6 bases and J lost 8; bases outside the gene matches: 7. The germline V gene has CDR1 MNHNS and CDR2 SASEGT. CDR3 amino acids: CASRLPGQGEKLFF. The DNA of the CDR3 is TGTGCCAGCAGGTTACCGGGACAGGGAGAAAAACTGTTTTTT.

The chain carries TRBV2 and TRBJ2-3; possibly TRBD1 for D (5 bases). CDR1 is SNHLY, CDR2 FYNNEI, per germline. The CDR3 spans 14 residues. With 3 bases removed from V and 1 base from J, the gap between germline ends came to 8 bases. CDR3: CASSDRVGTDTQYF. The CDR3 bases are TGTGCCAGCAGTGACAGGGTCGGCACAGATACGCAGTATTTT.

This chain connects TRBV7-2 to TRBJ2-3; TRBD2 agrees at 13 bases. The J segment lost 4 bases and the V segment lost 1 base, leaving 8 bases of the junction unmatched. Germline V gives CDR1 SGHTA, CDR2 FQGNSA. The length of the CDR3 is 18 residues. The CDR3 here is CASSLVGLAGRSPDTQYF. For the CDR3, the DNA is TGTGCCAGCAGCTTAGTGGGACTAGCGGGAAGGAGTCCAGATACGCAGTATTTT.

This clone was seen only once. The rearrangement joins TRBV6-2 or TRBV6-3 to TRBJ2-1, with 9 nucleotides matching TRBD2. Germline V gene data show CDR1 as MNHEY and CDR2 as SVGEGT. With 6 bases clipped from V and 4 bases from J, the junction kept 7 bases outside the gene matches. The CDR3 covers 15 residues. For the CDR3, the DNA is TGTGCCAGCAGCCGGAGCGGGGGGTTTTACAATGAGCAGTTCTTC. Translation: CASSRSGGFYNEQFF.

The V call is TRBV20-1, the J call TRBJ1-2, with D possibly matching TRBD1 (5 bases). The CDR3 covers 15 residues. Trimming shortened V by 3 bases and J by 8 bases, and 22 bases separated the two germline ends. CDR1 is DFQATT, CDR2 SNEGSKA, per germline (reference sequence). Here the CDR3 reads CSASKAGGDFKGYTF. The CDR3 nucleotides read TGCAGTGCTAGTAAAGCGGGTGGGGACTTTAAGGGCTACACCTTC.

This chain joins TRBV9 and TRBJ2-2; 8 nucleotides match TRBD1. Losses at the gene ends were 2 bases for V and 5 bases for J; bases not matched to a gene: 5. This CDR3 has 15 amino acids. CDR1 and CDR2 (germline): SGDLS, YYNGEE. The CDR3 DNA reads as TGTGCCAGCAGCGTGCAGGGGGCGGGGACCGGGGAGCTGTTTTTT. Translated, it gives CASSVQGAGTGELFF.

The genes are TRBV7-2 and TRBJ2-5; no definite D call. The germline V gene encodes CDR1 SGHTA and CDR2 FQGNSA. Deletions cut 1 base from V and 5 bases from J, with 11 bases between. CDR3 size: 14 residues. The DNA for the CDR3 is TGTGCCAGCAGCTTAGGGCGGCCGGTTGAGACCCAGTACTTC. It specifies CASSLGRPVETQYF. Supplemented by reference TRBV7-2 and TRBJ2-5, the full variable domain reads GAGVSQSPSNKVTEKGKDVELRCDPISGHTALYWYRQSLGQGLEFLIYFQGNSAPDKSGLPSDRFSAERTGGSVSTLTIQRTQQEDSAVYLCASSLGRPVETQYFGPGTRLLVL.

The chain recombines TRBV2 with TRBJ1-5, with D uncertain. Trimming took 0 bases from V and 11 from J, leaving 14 bases between them. The CDR3 length is 14 residues. Per the germline V gene, CDR1 is SNHLY and CDR2 is FYNNEI. Here the CDR3 DNA reads TGTGCCAGCAGTGAAGCGCTTCGTGGGCGGGCCCAGCATTTT. Translation gives CASSEALRGRAQHF.

In this sample, this clone turned up once. J is TRBJ2-3 and V is TRBV20-1; D is undetermined. Germline lookup yields CDR1 DFQATT and CDR2 SNEGSKA (reference sequence). Trimming left V 8 bases short and J 6 bases short, with 9 bases between. This CDR3 region has 10 residues. The CDR3 DNA is TGCAGTTTTTCCAGGGATACGCAGTATTTT. Amino acids: CSFSRDTQYF.

This chain joins TRBV6-2 or TRBV6-3 and TRBJ1-2; maybe TRBD1 (5 bases). This CDR3 has 13 amino acids. The V end lost 5 bases, the J end lost 8 bases, and 15 bases lay between the germline ends. The V gene's germline CDR1 is MNHEY and CDR2 SVGEGT. The CDR3 region is CASSPPGGRGYTF. The CDR3 DNA is TGTGCCAGCAGTCCCCCGGGGGGACGGGGCTACACCTTC.

This chain uses TRBV5-5 with TRBJ2-2; 16 bases line up with TRBD2. V lost 4 bases, J lost 3 bases, and 6 bases stayed unmatched. Germline loops: CDR1 SGHKS, CDR2 YYEKEE (reference sequence). This CDR3 region has 18 residues. The CDR3 protein is CASSRGTSGGAYTGELFF. The CDR3 nucleotides read TGTGCCAGCAGCCGCGGGACTAGCGGGGGGGCATACACCGGGGAGCTGTTTTTT.

This sequence joins TRBV6-6 and TRBJ2-7; 12 bases map to TRBD2. Unmatched junction bases numbered 9, after V lost 11 bases and J lost 1 base. The germline V gene encodes CDR1 MNHNY and CDR2 SVGAGI (reference sequence). CDR3 length: 15 amino acids. This chain's CDR3 is CAARGTSGLSYEQYF. The CDR3 DNA is TGTGCCGCAAGAGGGACTAGCGGGCTTTCCTACGAGCAGTACTTC.